This section outlines one T cell receptor (beta chain) sequence together with its context. Seattle patients were enrolled during active infection and followed longitudinally. The record originates from a study of blood T cell repertoires in COVID-19. Study-wide background: The United States, Italy and Spain provided the acute and convalescent COVID-19 samples. Sources were T cells, B-cell-depleted T cells, or PBMCs; the material itself was cDNA or gDNA.

CDR3 size: 12 residues. Germline values: CDR1 LNHNV, CDR2 YYDKDF (reference sequence). V gave up 0 bases and J gave up 5 bases, with 4 bases separating them. Authors' processing steps: The authors estimated nucleated cell counts from reference gene primer amplification. Assay: immunoSEQ multiplex PCR; the TCRdb copy retains only in-frame clones and omits some. V and J calls and clone size follow that table, whereas D and trimming were derived from the DNA. The data show approximately 250,000 clones, roughly 83% seen once. This sequence joins TRBV15 and TRBJ2-5; D not resolved. The source material was peripheral blood. The sequence was collected from a woman aged 80 or older with COVID-19, enrolled during active disease. The CDR3 DNA sequence: TGTGCCACCAGCAGAGATGGCGAGACCCAGTACTTC. It specifies CATSRDGETQYF.